This TCR beta chain was captured in a study of blood T cell repertoires in COVID-19. Study-level information: Sites across the United States, Italy and Spain contributed samples from acute and convalescent COVID-19. Sample material is recorded as cDNA or gDNA derived from T cells, B-cell-depleted T cells, or PBMCs.

The CDR3 loop spans 14 amino acids. The germline V gene encodes CDR1 MDHEN and CDR2 SYDVKM. The trim removed 10 bases at V and 6 bases at J, leaving 9 bases unmatched. This clone showed up just once. In the authors' methods: From reference gene primer amplification, estimates of nucleated cell counts were derived. Sequencing was performed with immunoSEQ multiplex PCR; in TCRdb, only in-frame clones are kept and a portion is missing. V and J calls and clone size are those listed in that table; D and trimming were worked out from the DNA. Among approximately 110,000 clones listed, over 65% were seen once.

The chain has TRBV28 and TRBJ2-5, with 12 bases matching TRBD1. Sequences were obtained from peripheral blood. The receptor was derived from a human donor with acute or convalescent COVID-19. The donor label of this sample is uncertain. The CDR3 protein is CATLWDRGRKTQYF. The CDR3 coding sequence is TGTGCCACCCTCTGGGACAGGGGGCGTAAGACCCAGTACTTC.